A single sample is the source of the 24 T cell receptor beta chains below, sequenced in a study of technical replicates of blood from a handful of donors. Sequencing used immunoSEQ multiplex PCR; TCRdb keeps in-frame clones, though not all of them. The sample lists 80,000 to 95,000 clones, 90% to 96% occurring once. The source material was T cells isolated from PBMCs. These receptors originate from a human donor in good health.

CDR3: CASSLGTGNSGNTIYF. The CDR3 coding sequence is TGCGCCAGCAGCTTAGGGACAGGCAACTCTGGAAACACCATATATTTT. The chain uses TRBV5-1 and TRBJ1-3, with TRBD1 identical over 8 bases. After removal of 2 bases from V and 0 bases from J, the junction contained 4 bases not matched to a gene. The CDR3 has 16 amino acids. Germline CDR1 is SGHRS and CDR2 is YFSETQ.

The CDR3 DNA reads TGTGCCAGCAGCTTATCGTACGCCGGGAAAGGAACCGGGGAGCTGTTTTTT. It translates to CASSLSYAGKGTGELFF. The chain links TRBV7-6 to TRBJ2-2, with D possibly matching TRBD2 (5 bases). The germline V gene encodes CDR1 SGHVS and CDR2 FNYEAQ. The CDR3 covers 17 residues. V lost 2 bases and J lost 5, with 18 bases in between.

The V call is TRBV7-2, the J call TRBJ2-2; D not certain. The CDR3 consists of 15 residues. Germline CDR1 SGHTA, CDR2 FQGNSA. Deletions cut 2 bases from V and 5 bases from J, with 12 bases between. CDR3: CASSLISYSTGELFF. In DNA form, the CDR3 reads TGTGCCAGCAGCTTAATATCCTATTCAACCGGGGAGCTGTTTTTT.

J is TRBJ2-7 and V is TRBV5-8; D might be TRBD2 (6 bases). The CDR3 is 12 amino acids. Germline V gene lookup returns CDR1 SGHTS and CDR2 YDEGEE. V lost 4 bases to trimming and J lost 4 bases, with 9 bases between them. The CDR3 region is CASSPLAYEQYF. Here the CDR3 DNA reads TGTGCCAGCAGCCCACTAGCTTACGAGCAGTACTTC.

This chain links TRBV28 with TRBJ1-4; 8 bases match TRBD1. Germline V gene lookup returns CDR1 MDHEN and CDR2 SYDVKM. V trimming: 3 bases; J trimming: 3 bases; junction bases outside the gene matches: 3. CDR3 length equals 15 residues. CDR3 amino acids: CASSFTGGANEKLFF. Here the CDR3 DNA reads TGTGCCAGCAGTTTCACAGGGGGAGCTAATGAAAAACTGTTTTTT.

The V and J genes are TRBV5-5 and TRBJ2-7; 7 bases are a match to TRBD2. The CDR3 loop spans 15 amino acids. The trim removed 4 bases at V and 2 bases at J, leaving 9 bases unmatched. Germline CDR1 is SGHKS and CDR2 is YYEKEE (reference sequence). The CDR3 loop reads CASSRQLADTYEQYF. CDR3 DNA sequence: TGTGCCAGCAGCCGACAGCTAGCGGATACCTACGAGCAGTACTTC.

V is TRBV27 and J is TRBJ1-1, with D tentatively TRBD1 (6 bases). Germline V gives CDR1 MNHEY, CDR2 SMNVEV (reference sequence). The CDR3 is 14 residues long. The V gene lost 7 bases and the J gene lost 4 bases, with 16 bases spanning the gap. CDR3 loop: CASITGGASTEAFF. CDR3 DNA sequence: TGTGCCAGCATAACCGGGGGGGCGAGCACTGAAGCTTTCTTT.

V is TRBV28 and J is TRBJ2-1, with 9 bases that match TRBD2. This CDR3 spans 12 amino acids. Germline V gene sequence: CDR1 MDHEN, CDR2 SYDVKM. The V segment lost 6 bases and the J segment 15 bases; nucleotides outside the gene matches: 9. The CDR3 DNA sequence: TGTGCCAGCAGATTAATCGGGACTAGCCTGTTCTTC. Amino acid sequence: CASRLIGTSLFF. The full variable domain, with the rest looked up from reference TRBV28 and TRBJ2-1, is DVKVTQSSRYLVKRTGEKVFLECVQDMDHENMFWYRQDPGLGLRLIYFSYDVKMKEKGDIPEGYSVSREKKERFSLILESASTNQTSMYLCASRLIGTSLFFGPGTRLTVL.

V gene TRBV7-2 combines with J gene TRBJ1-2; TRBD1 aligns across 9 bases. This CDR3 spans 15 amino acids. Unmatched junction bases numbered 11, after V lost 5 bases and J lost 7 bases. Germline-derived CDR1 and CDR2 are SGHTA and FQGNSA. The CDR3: CASSPGQGGNGGYTF. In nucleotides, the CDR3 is TGTGCCAGCAGCCCGGGACAGGGAGGAAACGGTGGCTACACCTTC.

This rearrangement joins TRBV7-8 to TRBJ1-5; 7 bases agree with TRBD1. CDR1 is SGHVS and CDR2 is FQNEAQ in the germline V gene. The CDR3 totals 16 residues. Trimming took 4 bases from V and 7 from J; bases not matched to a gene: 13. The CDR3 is CASSWGGAGGNQPQHF. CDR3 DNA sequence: TGTGCCAGCAGCTGGGGCGGAGCAGGGGGGAACCAGCCCCAGCATTTT.

CDR3 coding DNA: TGTGCCAGCAGCCCAGCCGGGGGGGAGCAGTACTTC. Translating gives CASSPAGGEQYF. The rearrangement joins TRBV11-2 to TRBJ2-7, with 7 bases matching TRBD2. The CDR3 consists of 12 residues. The V segment lost 5 bases and the J segment 7 bases; nucleotides outside the gene matches: 5. Germline V gives CDR1 SGHAT, CDR2 FQNNGV.

CDR3 sequence (DNA): TGTGCCAGCAGTTACTCTGCTAATAAGGAAAAACTGTTTTTT. This sequence encodes CASSYSANKEKLFF. The V call is TRBV6-5, the J call TRBJ1-4; D is uncertain. Trimming pared 0 bases from V and 8 bases from J, leaving 10 bases between. CDR3 length: 14 amino acids. CDR1 MNHEY and CDR2 SVGAGI come from the germline V gene.

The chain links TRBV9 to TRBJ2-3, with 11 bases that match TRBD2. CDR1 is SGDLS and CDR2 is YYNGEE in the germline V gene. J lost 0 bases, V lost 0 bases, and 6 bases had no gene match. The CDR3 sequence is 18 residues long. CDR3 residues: CASSVDETSGASTDTQYF. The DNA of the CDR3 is TGTGCCAGCAGCGTAGATGAGACTAGCGGGGCTAGCACAGATACGCAGTATTTT. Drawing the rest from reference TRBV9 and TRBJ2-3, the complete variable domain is DSGVTQTPKHLITATGQRVTLRCSPRSGDLSVYWYQQSLDQGLQFLIQYYNGEERAKGNILERFSAQQFPDLHSELNLSSLELGDSALYFCASSVDETSGASTDTQYFGPGTRLTVL.

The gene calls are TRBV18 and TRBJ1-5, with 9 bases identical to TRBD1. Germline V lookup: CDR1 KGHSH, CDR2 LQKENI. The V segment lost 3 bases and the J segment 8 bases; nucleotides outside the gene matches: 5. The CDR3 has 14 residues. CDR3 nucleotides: TGTGCCAGCTCACCGGGACAGGGTTTTGAGCCCCAGCATTTT. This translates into CASSPGQGFEPQHF.

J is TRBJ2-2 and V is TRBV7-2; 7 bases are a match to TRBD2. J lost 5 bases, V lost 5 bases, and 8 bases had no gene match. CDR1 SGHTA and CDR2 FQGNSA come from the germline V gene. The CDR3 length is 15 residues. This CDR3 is CASSLMPGGTGELFF. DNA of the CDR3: TGTGCCAGCAGCCTTATGCCCGGGGGGACCGGGGAGCTGTTTTTT.

Here the CDR3 reads CASSLARRALEKKYEQYF. The CDR3 DNA reads as TGTGCCAGCAGCTTAGCTAGGAGGGCTCTGGAAAAGAAATACGAGCAGTACTTC. V usage is TRBV7-8 and J usage is TRBJ2-7, with a weak D call TRBD2 (6 bases). CDR1 is SGHVS and CDR2 is FQNEAQ in the germline V gene. CDR3 length: 18 residues. V was shortened by 0 bases and J by 4 bases, with 22 bases between the two germline ends.

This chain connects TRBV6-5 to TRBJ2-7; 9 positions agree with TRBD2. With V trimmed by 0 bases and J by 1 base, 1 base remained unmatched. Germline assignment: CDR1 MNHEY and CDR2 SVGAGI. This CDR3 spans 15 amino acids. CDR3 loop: CASSYSTSGSYEQYF. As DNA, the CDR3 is TGTGCCAGCAGTTACTCGACTAGCGGTTCCTACGAGCAGTACTTC.

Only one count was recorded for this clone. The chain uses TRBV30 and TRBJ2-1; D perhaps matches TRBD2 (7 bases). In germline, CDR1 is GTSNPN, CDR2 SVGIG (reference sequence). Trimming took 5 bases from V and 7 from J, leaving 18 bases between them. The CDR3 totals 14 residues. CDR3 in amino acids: CAWGGDTSWNEQFF. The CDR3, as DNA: TGTGCCTGGGGGGGGGACACCTCCTGGAATGAGCAGTTCTTC.

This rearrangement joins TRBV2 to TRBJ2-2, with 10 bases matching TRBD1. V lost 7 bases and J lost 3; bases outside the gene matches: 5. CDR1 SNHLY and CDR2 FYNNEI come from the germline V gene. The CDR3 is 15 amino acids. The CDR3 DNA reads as TGTGCCAGCATCAAGACAGGGGGCGACACCGGGGAGCTGTTTTTT. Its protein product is CASIKTGGDTGELFF.

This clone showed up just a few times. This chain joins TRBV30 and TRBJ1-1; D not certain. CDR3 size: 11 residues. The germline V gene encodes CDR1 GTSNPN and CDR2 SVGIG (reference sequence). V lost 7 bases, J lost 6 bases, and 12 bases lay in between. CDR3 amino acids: CASMHRAEAFF. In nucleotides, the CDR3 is TGTGCCTCCATGCACAGAGCTGAAGCTTTCTTT.

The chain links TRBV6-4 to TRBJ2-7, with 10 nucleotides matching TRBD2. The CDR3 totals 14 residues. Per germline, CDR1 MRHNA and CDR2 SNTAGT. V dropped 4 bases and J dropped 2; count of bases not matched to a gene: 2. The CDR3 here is CASSALAGAYEQYF. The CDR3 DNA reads TGTGCCAGCAGTGCGCTAGCGGGAGCCTACGAGCAGTACTTC.

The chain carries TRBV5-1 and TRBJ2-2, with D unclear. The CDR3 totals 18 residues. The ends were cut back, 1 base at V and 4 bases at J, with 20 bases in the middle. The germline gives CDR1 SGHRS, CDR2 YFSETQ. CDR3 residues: CASSLTPTAYVITGELFF. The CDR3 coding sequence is TGCGCCAGCAGCTTGACGCCCACCGCGTATGTTATCACCGGGGAGCTGTTTTTT.

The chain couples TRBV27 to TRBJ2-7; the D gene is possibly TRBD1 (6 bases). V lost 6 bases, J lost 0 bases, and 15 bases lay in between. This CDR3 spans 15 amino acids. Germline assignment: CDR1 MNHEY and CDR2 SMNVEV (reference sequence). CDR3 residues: CASRRTGLSSYEQYF. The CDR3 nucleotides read TGTGCCAGCAGGCGTACAGGGTTAAGCTCCTACGAGCAGTACTTC.

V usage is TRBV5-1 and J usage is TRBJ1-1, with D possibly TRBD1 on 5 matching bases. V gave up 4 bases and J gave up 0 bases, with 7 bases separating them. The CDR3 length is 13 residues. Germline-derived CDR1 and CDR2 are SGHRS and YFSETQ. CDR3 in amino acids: CASSQGLNTEAFF. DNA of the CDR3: TGCGCCAGCAGCCAGGGATTGAACACTGAAGCTTTCTTT.